This T cell receptor beta chain was documented in a study of blood T cell repertoires in COVID-19. CDR3 size: 14 residues. CDR1 MDHEN and CDR2 SYDVKM come from the germline V gene. Trimming pared 4 bases from V and 7 bases from J, leaving 16 bases between. This clone was picked up a small number of times. TCRdb's table, derived via immunoSEQ multiplex PCR, lists solely in-frame clones and lacks some. The repertoire has a few hundred thousand clones, approximately 89% of them found once; the top ten carry around 3.9%. The chain carries TRBV28 and TRBJ1-2; a possible D gene is TRBD1 (6 bases). The receptor was isolated from a woman aged 55 to 70 with COVID-19, enrolled during active disease. Sequenced: peripheral blood. CDR3 sequence reads: CASSSIQGRSGYTF. CDR3 bases: TGTGCCAGCAGTTCAATACAGGGTAGAAGTGGCTACACCTTC.